This TCR beta chain is from a study of blood T cells in healthy people across ages. Points from the study as a whole: Considered underestimates were the diversity estimates obtained from one million T cells. Because sorting was not performed, PBMCs prevented conclusive naive versus antigen-experienced comparison.

With a J-beta primer mix and a sample-barcoded 5' primer, a second PCR ran 7 to 11 cycles. A single record per CDR3 protein comes from TCRdb applying MiXCR to the 5' RACE reads. This repertoire shows 1.5 million to 2 million distinct CDR3 sequences, approximately 32% found once; its top ten account for about 11%. Drawing of peripheral blood yielded ten milliliters from each donor. This clonotype was counted between two and nine times. The antigen is unknown. Sequencing was performed on blood. The clonotype originates from a woman aged 25 to 39 in good health.

The CDR3 protein is CASSLEPGGRETQYF. The CDR3 bases are TGTGCCAGCAGCTTGGAGCCAGGGGGCAGGGAGACCCAGTACTTC. The J gene is TRBJ2-5, the V gene TRBV5-5; 8 nucleotides align to TRBD1. The CDR3 is 15 residues long. Germline loops: CDR1 SGHKS, CDR2 YYEKEE (reference sequence). The J segment lost 5 bases and the V segment lost 0 bases, leaving 6 bases of the junction unmatched.